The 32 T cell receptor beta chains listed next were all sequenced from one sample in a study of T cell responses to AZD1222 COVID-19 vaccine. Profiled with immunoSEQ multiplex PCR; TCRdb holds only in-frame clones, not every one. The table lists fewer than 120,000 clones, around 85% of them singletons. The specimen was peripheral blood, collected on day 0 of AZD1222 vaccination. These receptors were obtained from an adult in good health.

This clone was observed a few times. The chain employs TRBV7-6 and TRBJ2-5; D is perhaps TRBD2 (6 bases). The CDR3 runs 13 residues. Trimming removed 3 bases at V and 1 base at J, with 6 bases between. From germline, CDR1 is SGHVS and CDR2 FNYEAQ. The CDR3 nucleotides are TGTGCCAGCAGCTTGGGGGGCCAAGAGACCCAGTACTTC. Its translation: CASSLGGQETQYF.

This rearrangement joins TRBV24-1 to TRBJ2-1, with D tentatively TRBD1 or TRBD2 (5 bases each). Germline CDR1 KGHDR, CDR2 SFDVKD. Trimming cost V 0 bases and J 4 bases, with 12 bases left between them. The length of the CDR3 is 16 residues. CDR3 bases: TGTGCCACCAGTGATTTGTCCGGGACGGGATACAATGAGCAGTTCTTC. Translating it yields CATSDLSGTGYNEQFF.

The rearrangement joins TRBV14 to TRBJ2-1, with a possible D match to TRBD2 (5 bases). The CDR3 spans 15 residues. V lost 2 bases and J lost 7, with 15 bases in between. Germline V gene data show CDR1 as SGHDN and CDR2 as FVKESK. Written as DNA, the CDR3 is TGTGCCAGCAGCCAATCGGTTGGCAGGAGGAATGAGCAGTTCTTC. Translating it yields CASSQSVGRRNEQFF.

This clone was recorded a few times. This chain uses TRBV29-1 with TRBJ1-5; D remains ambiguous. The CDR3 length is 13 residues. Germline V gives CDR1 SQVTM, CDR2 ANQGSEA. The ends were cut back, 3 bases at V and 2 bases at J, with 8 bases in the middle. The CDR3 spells CSVDSGRNQPQHF. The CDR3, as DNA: TGCAGCGTTGACTCGGGCCGCAATCAGCCCCAGCATTTT. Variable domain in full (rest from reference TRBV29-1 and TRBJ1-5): SAVISQKPSRDICQRGTSLTIQCQVDSQVTMMFWYRQQPGQSLTLIATANQGSEATYESGFVIDKFPISRPNLTFSTLTVSNMSPEDSSIYLCSVDSGRNQPQHFGDGTRLSIL.

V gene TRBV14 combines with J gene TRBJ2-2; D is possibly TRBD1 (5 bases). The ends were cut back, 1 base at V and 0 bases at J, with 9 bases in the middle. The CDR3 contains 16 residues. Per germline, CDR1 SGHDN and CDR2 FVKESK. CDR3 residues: CASSQGTLANTGELFF. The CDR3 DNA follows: TGTGCCAGCAGCCAAGGGACACTCGCGAACACCGGGGAGCTGTTTTTT.

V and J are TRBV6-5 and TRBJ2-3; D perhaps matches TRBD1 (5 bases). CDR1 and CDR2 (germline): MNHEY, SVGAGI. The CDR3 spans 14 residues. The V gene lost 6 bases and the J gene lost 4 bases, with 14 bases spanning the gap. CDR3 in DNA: TGTGCCAGCAGCCCGACAGACGGCGCAGATACGCAGTATTTT. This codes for CASSPTDGADTQYF.

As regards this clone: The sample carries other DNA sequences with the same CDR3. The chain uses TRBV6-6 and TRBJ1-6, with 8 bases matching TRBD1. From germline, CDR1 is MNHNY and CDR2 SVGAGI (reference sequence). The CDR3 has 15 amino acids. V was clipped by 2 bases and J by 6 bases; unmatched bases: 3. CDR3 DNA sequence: TGTGCCAGCAGTTACGGGACAGGCCGTAATTCACCCCTCCACTTT. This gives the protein CASSYGTGRNSPLHF.

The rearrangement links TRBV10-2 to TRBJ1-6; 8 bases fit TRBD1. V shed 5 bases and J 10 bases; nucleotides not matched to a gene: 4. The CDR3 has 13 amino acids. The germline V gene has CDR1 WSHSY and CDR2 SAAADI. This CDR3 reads CASSRTGNSPLHF. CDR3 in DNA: TGCGCCAGCAGTCGGACAGGGAACTCACCCCTCCACTTT.

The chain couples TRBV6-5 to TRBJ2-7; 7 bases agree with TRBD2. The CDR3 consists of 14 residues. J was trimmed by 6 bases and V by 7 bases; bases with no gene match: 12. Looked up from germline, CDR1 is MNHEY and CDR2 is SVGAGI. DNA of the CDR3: TGTGCCAGCACCCCGCGGGCAGGGAGGGGCGAGCAGTACTTC. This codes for CASTPRAGRGEQYF.

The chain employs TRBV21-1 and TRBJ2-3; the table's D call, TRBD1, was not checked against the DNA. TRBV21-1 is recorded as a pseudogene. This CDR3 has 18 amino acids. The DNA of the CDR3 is TGTGCCAGCAGTACGACAGGGACAACAAACCGAACCACAGATACGCAGTATTTT. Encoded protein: CASSTTGTTNRTTDTQYF.

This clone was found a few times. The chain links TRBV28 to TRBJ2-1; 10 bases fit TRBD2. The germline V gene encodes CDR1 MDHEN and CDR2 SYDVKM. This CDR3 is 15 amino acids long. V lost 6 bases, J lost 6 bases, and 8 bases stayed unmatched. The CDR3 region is CASRQREGSGNEQFF. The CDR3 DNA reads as TGTGCCAGCAGACAGCGGGAGGGCTCCGGCAATGAGCAGTTCTTC.

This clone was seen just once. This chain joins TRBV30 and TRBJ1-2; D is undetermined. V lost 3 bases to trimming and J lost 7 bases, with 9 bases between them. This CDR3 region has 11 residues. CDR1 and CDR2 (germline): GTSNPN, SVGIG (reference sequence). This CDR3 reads CAWRDVFGYTF. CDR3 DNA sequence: TGTGCCTGGAGAGACGTTTTTGGCTACACCTTC. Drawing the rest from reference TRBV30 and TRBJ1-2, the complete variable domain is SQTIHQWPATLVQPVGSPLSLECTVEGTSNPNLYWYRQAAGRGLQLLFYSVGIGQISSEVPQNLSASRPQDRQFILSSKKLLLSDSGFYLCAWRDVFGYTFGSGTRLTVV.

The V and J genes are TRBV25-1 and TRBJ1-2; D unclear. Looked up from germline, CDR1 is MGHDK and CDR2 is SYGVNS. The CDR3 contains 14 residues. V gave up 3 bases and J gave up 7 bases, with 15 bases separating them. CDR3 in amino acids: CASSDSGWGSGYTF. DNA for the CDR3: TGTGCCAGCAGTGACAGTGGTTGGGGAAGTGGCTACACCTTC.

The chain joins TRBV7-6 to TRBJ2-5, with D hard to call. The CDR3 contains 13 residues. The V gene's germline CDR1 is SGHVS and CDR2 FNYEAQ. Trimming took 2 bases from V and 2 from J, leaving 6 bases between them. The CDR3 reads CASSLLLQETQYF. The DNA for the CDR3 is TGTGCCAGCAGCTTACTTCTACAAGAGACCCAGTACTTC. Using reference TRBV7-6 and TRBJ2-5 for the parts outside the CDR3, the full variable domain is GAGVSQSPRYKVTKRGQDVALRCDPISGHVSLYWYRQALGQGPEFLTYFNYEAQQDKSGLPNDRFSAERPEGSISTLTIQRTEQRDSAMYRCASSLLLQETQYFGPGTRLLVL.

The CDR3 DNA reads as TGTGCCAGTGGATTAAGGGCCCTCCACTTT. Amino acid sequence: CASGLRALHF. The J gene is TRBJ1-6, the V gene TRBV28; D is unresolved. Germline V gene sequence: CDR1 MDHEN, CDR2 SYDVKM. The CDR3 sequence is 10 residues long. V dropped 9 bases and J dropped 14 bases, with 11 bases sitting between them.

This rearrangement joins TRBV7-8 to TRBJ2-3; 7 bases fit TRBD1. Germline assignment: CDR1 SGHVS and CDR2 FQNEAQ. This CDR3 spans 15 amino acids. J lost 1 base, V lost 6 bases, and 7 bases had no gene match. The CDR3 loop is CASSPDRERTDTQYF. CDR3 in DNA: TGTGCCAGCAGTCCAGACAGGGAGCGCACAGATACGCAGTATTTT.

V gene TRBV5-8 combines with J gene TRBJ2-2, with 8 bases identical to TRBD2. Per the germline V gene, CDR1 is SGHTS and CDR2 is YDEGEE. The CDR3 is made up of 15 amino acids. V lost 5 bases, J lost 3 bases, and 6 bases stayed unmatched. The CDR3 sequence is CASRPPGLDTGELFF. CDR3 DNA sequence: TGTGCCAGCAGGCCACCGGGACTAGACACCGGGGAGCTGTTTTTT.

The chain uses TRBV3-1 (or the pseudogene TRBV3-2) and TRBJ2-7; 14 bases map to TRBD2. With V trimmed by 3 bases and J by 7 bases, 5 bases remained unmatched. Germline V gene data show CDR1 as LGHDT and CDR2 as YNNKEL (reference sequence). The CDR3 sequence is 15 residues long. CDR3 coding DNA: TGTGCCAGCAGCCAGGGACTAGCGGGAGTGGTGGAGCAGTACTTC. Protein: CASSQGLAGVVEQYF.

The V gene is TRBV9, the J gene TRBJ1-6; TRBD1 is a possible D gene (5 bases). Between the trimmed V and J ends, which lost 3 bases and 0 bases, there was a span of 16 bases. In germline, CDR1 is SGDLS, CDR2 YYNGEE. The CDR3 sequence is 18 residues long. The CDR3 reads CASSAGTVPSSYNSPLHF. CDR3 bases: TGTGCCAGCAGCGCCGGGACTGTCCCAAGCTCCTATAATTCACCCCTCCACTTT.

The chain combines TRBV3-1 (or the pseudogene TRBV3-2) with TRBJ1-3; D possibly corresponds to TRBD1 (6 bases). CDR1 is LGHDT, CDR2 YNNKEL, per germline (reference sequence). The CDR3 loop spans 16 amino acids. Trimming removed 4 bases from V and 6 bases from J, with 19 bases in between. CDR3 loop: CASSRRVGGIVNTIYF. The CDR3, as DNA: TGTGCCAGCAGCCGAAGAGTCGGGGGCATCGTAAACACCATATATTTT.

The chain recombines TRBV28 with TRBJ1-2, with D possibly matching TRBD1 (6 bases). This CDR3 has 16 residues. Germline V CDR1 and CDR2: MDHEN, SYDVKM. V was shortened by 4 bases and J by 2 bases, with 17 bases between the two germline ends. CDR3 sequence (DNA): TGTGCCAGCAGTTCCATCGGACAGCCCCAAAACTATGGCTACACCTTC. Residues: CASSSIGQPQNYGYTF.

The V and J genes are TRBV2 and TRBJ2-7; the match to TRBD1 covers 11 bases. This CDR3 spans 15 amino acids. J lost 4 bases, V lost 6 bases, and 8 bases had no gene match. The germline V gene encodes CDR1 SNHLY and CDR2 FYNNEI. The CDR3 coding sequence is TGTGCCAGCAGCGAAACCGGGACAGGGGGTTACGAGCAGTACTTC. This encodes CASSETGTGGYEQYF.

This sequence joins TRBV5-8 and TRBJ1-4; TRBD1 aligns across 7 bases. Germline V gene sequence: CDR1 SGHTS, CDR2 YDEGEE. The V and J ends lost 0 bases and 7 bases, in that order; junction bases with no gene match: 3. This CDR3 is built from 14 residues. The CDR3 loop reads CASSLEGAREKLFF. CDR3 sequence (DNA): TGTGCCAGCAGCTTGGAGGGGGCTCGTGAAAAACTGTTTTTT.

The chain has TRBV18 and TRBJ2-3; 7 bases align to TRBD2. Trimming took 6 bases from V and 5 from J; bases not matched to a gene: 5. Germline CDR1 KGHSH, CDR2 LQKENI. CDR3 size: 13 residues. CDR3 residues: CASSAGVRDTQYF. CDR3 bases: TGTGCCAGCTCGGCGGGAGTTAGAGATACGCAGTATTTT.

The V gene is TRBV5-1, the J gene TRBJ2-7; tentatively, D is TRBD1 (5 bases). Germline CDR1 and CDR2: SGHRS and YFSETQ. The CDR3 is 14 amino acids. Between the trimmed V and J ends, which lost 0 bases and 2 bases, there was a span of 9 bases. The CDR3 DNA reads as TGCGCCAGCAGCTTGGTAGGGGCTCCCTACGAGCAGTACTTC. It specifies CASSLVGAPYEQYF. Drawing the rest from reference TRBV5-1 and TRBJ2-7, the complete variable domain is KAGVTQTPRYLIKTRGQQVTLSCSPISGHRSVSWYQQTPGQGLQFLFEYFSETQRNKGNFPGRFSGRQFSNSRSEMNVSTLELGDSALYLCASSLVGAPYEQYFGPGTRLTVT.

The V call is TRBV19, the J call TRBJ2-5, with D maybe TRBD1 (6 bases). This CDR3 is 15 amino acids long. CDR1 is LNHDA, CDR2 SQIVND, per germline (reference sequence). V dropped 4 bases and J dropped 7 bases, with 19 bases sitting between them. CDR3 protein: CASSTDRATLGTQYF. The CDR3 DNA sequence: TGTGCCAGTAGTACGGACAGAGCAACTCTCGGGACCCAGTACTTC.

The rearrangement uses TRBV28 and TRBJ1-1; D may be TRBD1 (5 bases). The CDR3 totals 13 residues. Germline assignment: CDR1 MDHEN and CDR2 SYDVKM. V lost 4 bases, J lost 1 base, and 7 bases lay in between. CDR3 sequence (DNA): TGTGCCAGCAGTTATACAGGGAACACTGAAGCTTTCTTT. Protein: CASSYTGNTEAFF.

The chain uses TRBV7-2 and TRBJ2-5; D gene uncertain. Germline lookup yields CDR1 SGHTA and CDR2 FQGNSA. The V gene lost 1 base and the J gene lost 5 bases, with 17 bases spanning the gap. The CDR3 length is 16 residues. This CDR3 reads CASSLVVIETRETQYF. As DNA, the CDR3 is TGTGCCAGCAGCTTAGTAGTGATCGAGACAAGGGAGACCCAGTACTTC. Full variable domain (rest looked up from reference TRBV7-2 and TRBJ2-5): GAGVSQSPSNKVTEKGKDVELRCDPISGHTALYWYRQSLGQGLEFLIYFQGNSAPDKSGLPSDRFSAERTGGSVSTLTIQRTQQEDSAVYLCASSLVVIETRETQYFGPGTRLLVL.

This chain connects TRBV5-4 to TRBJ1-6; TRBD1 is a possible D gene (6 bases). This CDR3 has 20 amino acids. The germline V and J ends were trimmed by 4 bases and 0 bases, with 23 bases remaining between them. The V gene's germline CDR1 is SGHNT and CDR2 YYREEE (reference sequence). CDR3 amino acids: CASSTDRTSTGSSYNSPLHF. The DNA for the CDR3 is TGTGCCAGCAGCACCGACAGGACTTCGACTGGGAGCTCCTATAATTCACCCCTCCACTTT. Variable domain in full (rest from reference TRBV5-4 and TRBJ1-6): ETGVTQSPTHLIKTRGQQVTLRCSSQSGHNTVSWYQQALGQGPQFIFQYYREEENGRGNFPPRFSGLQFPNYSSELNVNALELDDSALYLCASSTDRTSTGSSYNSPLHFGNGTRLTVT.

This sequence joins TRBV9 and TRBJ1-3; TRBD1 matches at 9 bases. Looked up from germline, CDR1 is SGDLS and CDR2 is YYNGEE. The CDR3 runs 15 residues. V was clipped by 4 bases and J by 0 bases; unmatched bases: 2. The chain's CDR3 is CASSPGQGSGNTIYF. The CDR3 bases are TGTGCCAGCAGCCCGGGACAGGGCTCTGGAAACACCATATATTTT.

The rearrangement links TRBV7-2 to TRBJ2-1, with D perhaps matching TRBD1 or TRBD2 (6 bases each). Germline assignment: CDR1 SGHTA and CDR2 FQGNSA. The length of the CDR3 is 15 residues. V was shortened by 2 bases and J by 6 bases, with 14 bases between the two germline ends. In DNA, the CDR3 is TGTGCCAGCAGCTTAAGAGGGGGGTTGGGCAATGAGCAGTTCTTC. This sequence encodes CASSLRGGLGNEQFF.

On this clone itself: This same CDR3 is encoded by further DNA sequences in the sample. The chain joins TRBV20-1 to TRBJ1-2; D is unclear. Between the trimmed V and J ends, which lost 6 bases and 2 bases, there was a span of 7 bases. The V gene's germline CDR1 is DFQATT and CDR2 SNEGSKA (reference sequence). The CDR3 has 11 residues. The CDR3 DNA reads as TGCAGTGCCTACCAAAACTATGGCTACACCTTC. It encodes CSAYQNYGYTF.